This T cell receptor beta chain stems from a study of CD8 T cells in Susac syndrome. TCR beta was sequenced from blood CD8+ and CD4+ T cells. The authors negatively isolated CD8+ and CD4+ T cells and FACS-enriched TEMRA cells. After extraction with the RNeasy kit, about 0.45 to 1 ug of the RNA was reverse transcribed using random hexamers. By means of immunoSEQ multiplex PCR, TCR beta CDR3 spanning 54 Vbeta and 13 Jbeta underwent amplification. TCRdb reprocessed the immunoSEQ multiplex PCR reads via MiXCR and lists one record per CDR3 protein. The data show 95,000 to 150,000 distinct CDR3 sequences, nearly 96% seen once. The CDR3 has 11 amino acids. The V gene lost 4 bases and the J gene lost 7 bases, with 5 bases spanning the gap. In germline, CDR1 is SNHLY, CDR2 FYNNEI. This clonotype was found once.

Sequencing was done on a sample of CD4+ T cells from PBMCs. V and J are TRBV2 and TRBJ2-1; unclear D gene. This TCR came from a human donor with Susac syndrome. In DNA form, the CDR3 reads TGTGCCAGCAGTGTAATGAATGAGCAGTTCTTC. Protein product: CASSVMNEQFF.